This record concerns one TCR beta chain sequence. The specificity of this receptor is unknown. There are no base qualities to consult, and no much larger clone falls within one base. Participants in the prospective study were aged roughly 18 to 95 years, lived in 20 to 25 United States geographic areas, and enrolled through a virtual design. In the prospective study, cohorts were assigned on the basis of participant-reported clinical history obtained from a screening survey and a study questionnaire. In the prospective study, whole blood, serum and a nasopharyngeal or oropharyngeal swab were collected from each participant by mobile phlebotomists. Prospective study participants could optionally give additional blood draws and questionnaires over an approximately two-month period. Blood samples from the prospective study were shipped frozen or at room temperature prior to DNA extraction. TCRbeta CDR3 regions were amplified from genomic DNA by means of the immunoSEQ Assay, a bias-controlled multiplex PCR. Per the original workflow: Nucleated cell counts per sample were estimated from amplification of reference gene primers within the assay. To quantify the absolute abundance of each unique TCRbeta CDR3 rearrangement, sequence reads were collapsed and filtered. For each sample, productive Simpson clonality was calculated as the square root of Simpson's diversity index over productive rearrangements. Sourced from immuneACCESS, this table was stored by TCRdb with only in-frame sequences that have V and J called. A share of the clones is absent; for the studies checked, an unresolved V gene accounts for under half, and the remainder has no known explanation. V, J and clone size are taken as reported in that table, and D and trimming were inferred from the DNA itself. The sample table shows around 190,000 clones, and 86% are seen once. Approximately 5% of the sample belongs to the ten largest clones.

These data are taken from a study of blood T cell repertoires in COVID-19 (dated by TCRdb to the early 2020s). About the full investigation: Collaborator samples came from the United States, Italy and Spain and covered acute and convalescent phases of COVID-19. Where available, HLA class I and class II types were obtained from metadata supplied by the sample provider rather than from assay-based typing. Deeply sampled blood TCRbeta repertoires from subjects exposed to, actively infected with, or recovered from COVID-19 were included in the dataset. The samples were drawn from the first 160 participants of the ongoing ImmuneRACE study and from over 950 subjects provided by 6 global collaborators. The material from the prospective study consisted of cDNA or gDNA derived from T cells, B-cell-depleted T cells, or PBMCs. The repertoires were released in a freely available public database intended as a resource for research on the immune response to SARS-CoV-2. Nearly every sample came with metadata listing a de-identified subject ID, COVID-19 status, age in years and sex. What the research found in general, with its limitations: The amount of clinical and demographic metadata varied by source and participant and was provided uncurated.

Sequencing was performed on PBMCs or T cells enriched from blood (not recorded which). The sequence came from a man aged 40-55 years with acute COVID-19.

The CDR3 sequence is CASSSPGLPNTGELFF. The DNA sequence follows: TGTGCCAGCAGTTCCCCGGGACTCCCGAACACCGGGGAGCTGTTTTTT. The chain is encoded by TRBV28 joined to TRBJ2-2; tentative D gene TRBD2, with 6 bases matching. Trimming removed 4 bases from V and 0 bases from J, leaving 12 bases between the germline ends. The CDR3 sequence holds 16 residues, the cysteine and phenylalanine included. The only DNA kept is the CDR3, 48 bases in frame from the first base. Per the germline V gene, MDHEN is the CDR1 and SYDVKM is the CDR2.